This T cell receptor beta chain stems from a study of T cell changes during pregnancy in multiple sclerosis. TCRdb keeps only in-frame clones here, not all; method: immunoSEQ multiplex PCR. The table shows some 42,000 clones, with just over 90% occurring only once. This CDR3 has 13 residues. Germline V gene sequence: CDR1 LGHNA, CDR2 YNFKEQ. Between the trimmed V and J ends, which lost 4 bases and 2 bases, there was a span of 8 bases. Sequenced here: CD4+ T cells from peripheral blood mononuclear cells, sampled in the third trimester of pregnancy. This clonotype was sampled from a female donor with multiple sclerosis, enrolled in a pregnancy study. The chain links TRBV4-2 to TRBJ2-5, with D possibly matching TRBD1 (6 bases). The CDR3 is CASSRGQQETQYF. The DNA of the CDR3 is TGTGCCAGCAGCCGGGGGCAACAAGAGACCCAGTACTTC.